This T cell receptor (beta chain) was sequenced during a study of blood T cell repertoires in COVID-19. Overall study context: The United States, Italy and Spain were the sources of the acute and convalescent COVID-19 samples. The cDNA or gDNA used as material had been derived from T cells, B-cell-depleted T cells, or PBMCs.

The V end lost 2 bases, the J end lost 4 bases, and 9 bases lay between the germline ends. Germline values: CDR1 SGHTA, CDR2 FQGNSA. This CDR3 is 14 amino acids long. As to this clone: In the same sample, other DNA sequences code for this CDR3.

TCRdb's table, derived via immunoSEQ multiplex PCR, lists solely in-frame clones and lacks some. Counted here are 300,000 to 400,000 clones, around 86% occurring once; the ten biggest clones make up 1%. The chain links TRBV7-2 to TRBJ1-5; perhaps TRBD1 as D (5 bases). The sample taken for sequencing was peripheral blood. The TCR comes from a man aged 50 to 60 with active or convalescent COVID-19. The CDR3 region is CASSLRAGNQPQHF. In DNA form, the CDR3 reads TGTGCCAGCAGCTTAAGGGCAGGGAATCAGCCCCAGCATTTT.